This T cell receptor beta chain was found in a study of T cell responses to AZD1222 COVID-19 vaccine. A word on this clone: The antigen is unknown.

Findings of the study overall: At study baseline, merely six AZD1222 recipients were seropositive. Nearly half of unique spike-specific TCRs reportedly avoided B.1.351 and B.1.1.7 mutated regions. It should be noted that donors were predominantly white British and more often female, and clonal diversity was possibly underestimated. No day 14 peak samples; only post-peak repertoires were characterized.

Measured with immunoSEQ multiplex PCR; TCRdb has only the in-frame clones, and not every one. The table has 150,000 or so clones, about 93% seen once. V was trimmed by 1 base and J by 3 bases, leaving 7 bases between them. This CDR3 region has 15 residues. Germline V gene sequence: CDR1 SGHAT, CDR2 FQNNGV. The sequences come from peripheral blood, collected on day 0 of AZD1222 vaccination. The TCR sequence derives from an adult in good health. The gene calls are TRBV11-2 and TRBJ1-6, with D unresolved. CDR3 DNA sequence: TGTGCCAGCAGCTTAGGGAGAAACTATAATTCACCCCTCCACTTT. This gives the protein CASSLGRNYNSPLHF.